This T cell receptor beta chain derives from a study of a mutant IDH1 vaccine in newly diagnosed glioma. Sample time point: baseline, week 1 (first vaccination visit). As to treatment: pre-vaccination baseline after standard-of-care therapy. Astrocytomas that were new, WHO grade 3 or 4, IDH1-mutant and ATRX-lost were present in the donors. The CDR3 loop spans 15 amino acids. Germline V gene data show CDR1 as MGHDK and CDR2 as SYGVNS. The J segment lost 0 bases and the V segment lost 6 bases, leaving 4 bases of the junction unmatched. Profiling relied on immunoSEQ multiplex PCR, and the TCRdb table lists in-frame clones only, not all of them. The table records over 55,000 clones, over 70% of them present only once.

Sequencing used peripheral blood mononuclear cells (PBMCs), obtained from a glioma patient treated with radiotherapy, temozolomide or both. The chain carries TRBV25-1 and TRBJ2-7; 11 bases are a match to TRBD2. This sequence originates from a woman younger than 35 with glioma. Some clones in this sample may be carry-over from other donors' samples. In DNA, the CDR3 is TGTGCCAGCAGCGGACTAGCGGGCGCCTCCTACGAGCAGTACTTC. Amino acids: CASSGLAGASYEQYF.